These 17 T cell receptor beta chains were all obtained from the same sample, sequenced in a study of cytomegalovirus exposure and HLA in healthy donors (dated by TCRdb to 2016 to 2017). The method behind the library was the immunoSEQ multiplex PCR assay. TCRdb's version of the immuneACCESS table is confined to in-frame rearrangements and falls short of the full clone set. An unresolved V gene accounts for under half of the shortfall where checked; the remainder is of unknown origin. The sample contains 100,000 to 150,000 clones, approximately 88% of them found a single time. The top ten constitute approximately 1.8% of the sample. The source material was PBMCs. These TCRs come from a man aged 18-30 years in good health and CMV-seronegative.

This clone was detected a few times. The chain joins TRBV6-5 to TRBJ2-7; unclear D gene. Trimming removed 4 bases from V and 5 bases from J, with 12 bases in between. The CDR3 spans 13 residues. Germline CDR1 MNHEY, CDR2 SVGAGI. CDR3: CASSSLGKNEQYF. The CDR3 region has the DNA TGTGCCAGCAGTTCACTGGGCAAAAACGAGCAGTACTTC.

V usage is TRBV2 and J usage is TRBJ1-1; TRBD1 is a possible D gene (6 bases). The V and J ends lost 4 bases and 4 bases respectively, with 16 bases between them. The CDR3 consists of 15 residues. Germline V lookup: CDR1 SNHLY, CDR2 FYNNEI. CDR3 in amino acids: CASSGHRVGSTEAFF. The CDR3, as DNA: TGTGCCAGCAGTGGTCACAGGGTAGGTAGCACTGAAGCTTTCTTT.

The chain's CDR3 is CASSVGLGRESTGELFF. CDR3 in DNA: TGTGCCAGCAGCGTAGGACTGGGACGGGAGTCCACCGGGGAGCTGTTTTTT. The chain carries TRBV9 and TRBJ2-2; TRBD2 is a possible D gene (6 bases). Germline loops: CDR1 SGDLS, CDR2 YYNGEE. V lost 0 bases, J lost 4 bases, and 16 bases lay in between. The CDR3 contains 17 residues.

The gene calls are TRBV2 and TRBJ1-5; 10 bases map to TRBD1. Unmatched junction bases numbered 9, after V lost 4 bases and J lost 6 bases. Germline-derived CDR1 and CDR2 are SNHLY and FYNNEI. CDR3 length: 16 amino acids. The CDR3 region is CASSGSGQGLGQPQHF. Written as DNA, the CDR3 is TGTGCCAGCAGTGGTTCGGGACAGGGGTTGGGTCAGCCCCAGCATTTT. Complete variable domain (other parts from reference TRBV2 and TRBJ1-5): EPEVTQTPSHQVTQMGQEVILRCVPISNHLYFYWYRQILGQKVEFLVSFYNNEISEKSEIFDDQFSVERPDGSNFTLKIRSTKLEDSAMYFCASSGSGQGLGQPQHFGDGTRLSIL.

The chain is built from TRBV27 and TRBJ2-2; TRBD1 agrees at 8 bases. CDR1 is MNHEY, CDR2 SMNVEV, per germline (reference sequence). CDR3 length: 15 residues. The junction had 7 bases not matched to a gene; V was cut back by 5 bases and J by 5 bases. CDR3 region: CASSPLQGATGELFF. CDR3 nucleotides: TGTGCCAGCAGTCCCCTTCAGGGGGCAACCGGGGAGCTGTTTTTT.

The chain employs TRBV11-3 and TRBJ1-2; D might be TRBD1 (5 bases). The length of the CDR3 is 13 residues. V was pared by 2 bases and J by 4 bases, with 8 bases between. Germline loops: CDR1 SGHNT, CDR2 YENEEA. The CDR3: CASSLRGGYGYTF. CDR3 in DNA: TGTGCCAGCAGCTTACGCGGGGGCTATGGCTACACCTTC.

This clone was counted once. The chain links TRBV6-6 to TRBJ1-1; 9 nucleotides agree with TRBD1. The ends lost 5 bases at V and 4 bases at J; junction bases unmatched: 8. There are 15 residues in the CDR3. Germline CDR1 MNHNY, CDR2 SVGAGI (reference sequence). Here the CDR3 DNA reads TGTGCCAGCAGTACCACAGGGGGCGCGGGCACTGAAGCTTTCTTT. Its protein product is CASSTTGGAGTEAFF.

The rearrangement joins TRBV5-3 to TRBJ2-1; 8 nucleotides line up with TRBD2. TRBV5-3 is designated an ORF whose function remains uncertain. V shed 4 bases and J 7 bases; nucleotides not matched to a gene: 13. The CDR3 loop spans 16 amino acids. In DNA, the CDR3 is TGTGCCAGAAGCCAACATCGGACTAGCAGGTATAATGAGCAGTTCTTC. It specifies CARSQHRTSRYNEQFF.

The DNA of the CDR3 is TGTGCCAGCAGTGCGTCCGTGGGACAGGGGAATGGCTACACCTTC. As protein: CASSASVGQGNGYTF. The chain has TRBV6-1 and TRBJ1-2; TRBD1 matches 10 bases. The CDR3 spans 15 residues. CDR1 is MNHNS, CDR2 SASEGT, per germline. With V trimmed by 4 bases and J by 6 bases, 8 bases remained unmatched.

The gene calls are TRBV6-4 and TRBJ1-1; TRBD1 matches at 8 bases. Germline trimming cut 5 bases from V and 12 bases from J; bases unmatched to any gene: 11. Germline values: CDR1 MRHNA, CDR2 SNTAGT. The CDR3 length is 13 residues. This CDR3 reads CASSPDRGAKSFF. CDR3 sequence (DNA): TGTGCCAGCAGTCCCGACAGGGGTGCTAAGTCTTTCTTT.

The V call is TRBV5-1, the J call TRBJ2-5, with D perhaps matching TRBD1 (6 bases). CDR3 size: 13 residues. Germline values: CDR1 SGHRS, CDR2 YFSETQ. V lost 0 bases and J lost 5, with 8 bases in between. Here the CDR3 DNA reads TGCGCCAGCAGCTTGGGGGGGCTGGAGACCCAGTACTTC. Protein: CASSLGGLETQYF.

The chain links TRBV5-1 to TRBJ2-4; unclear D gene. The germline V gene has CDR1 SGHRS and CDR2 YFSETQ. The CDR3 contains 16 residues. Trimming stripped 0 bases from V and 0 bases from J, with 10 bases between. The DNA of the CDR3 is TGCGCCAGCAGCTTGGAGGCGGATCTAGCCAAAAACATTCAGTACTTC. This translates into CASSLEADLAKNIQYF.

This chain links TRBV6-5 with TRBJ1-2; 9 positions agree with TRBD1. The CDR3 covers 13 residues. V shed 8 bases and J 8 bases; nucleotides not matched to a gene: 9. Germline V gene data show CDR1 as MNHEY and CDR2 as SVGAGI. Here the CDR3 DNA reads TGTGCCAGCGGCCCCGGACAGGGGAGAGGCTACACCTTC. Its protein product is CASGPGQGRGYTF.

This chain joins TRBV6-5 and TRBJ1-6; the D is unclear. V lost 6 bases and J 8 bases, leaving 8 bases between the germline ends. CDR1 MNHEY and CDR2 SVGAGI come from the germline V gene. The CDR3 spans 12 residues. Written as DNA, the CDR3 is TGTGCCAGCAGCTATCGGGATTCACCCCTCCACTTT. Translated, it gives CASSYRDSPLHF.

This chain connects TRBV2 to TRBJ2-7; 10 positions match TRBD1. Germline V gives CDR1 SNHLY, CDR2 FYNNEI. The CDR3 has 16 residues. V trimming: 6 bases; J trimming: 0 bases; junction bases outside the gene matches: 8. CDR3 coding DNA: TGTGCCAGCAGCGAAACCGGGACAGGGGACTCCTACGAGCAGTACTTC. Its protein is CASSETGTGDSYEQYF.

The rearrangement uses TRBV30 and TRBJ1-1, with TRBD1 as a possible D gene (6 bases). V lost 0 bases, J lost 1 base, and 6 bases lay in between. CDR1 is GTSNPN and CDR2 is SVGIG in the germline V gene (reference sequence). The CDR3 length is 13 residues. For the CDR3, the DNA is TGTGCCTGGAGTGTACAGGGGAACACTGAAGCTTTCTTT. It yields the protein CAWSVQGNTEAFF.

The CDR3 sequence: CASSRQMNTEAFF. In DNA form, the CDR3 reads TGTGCCAGCAGCCGACAGATGAACACTGAAGCTTTCTTT. The chain employs TRBV7-9 and TRBJ1-1, with D perhaps TRBD1 (5 bases). Germline loops: CDR1 SEHNR, CDR2 FQNEAQ (reference sequence). CDR3 size: 13 residues. V was pared by 5 bases and J by 0 bases, with 7 bases between.